Shown below are 23 T cell receptor beta chains from a single sample sequenced in a study of shared clonotypes between healthy human individuals. Sequenced by immunoSEQ multiplex PCR; TCRdb stores in-frame clones only, minus some. The sample lists approximately 2,000,000 clones, just under 95% occurring once. Sequences were obtained from naive CD4+ T cells from PBMCs. Subset reported: CD45RA+ positively selected. These TCRs come from a man aged 18 to 29 in good health. Some clones in this sample may be carry-over from other donors' samples.

This chain uses TRBV5-4 with TRBJ2-3, with TRBD2 as a possible D gene (6 bases). The V end lost 5 bases, the J end lost 3 bases, and 19 bases lay between the germline ends. The CDR3 has 16 amino acids. Germline V gene lookup returns CDR1 SGHNT and CDR2 YYREEE (reference sequence). The CDR3: CASSPSGGSLTDTQYF. The DNA of the CDR3 is TGTGCCAGCAGTCCCTCCGGGGGTTCCCTGACAGATACGCAGTATTTT.

V and J are TRBV28 and TRBJ1-3; a weak D match, TRBD1 (5 bases). The CDR3 is 17 amino acids. V lost 4 bases to trimming and J lost 4 bases, with 20 bases between them. From germline, CDR1 is MDHEN and CDR2 SYDVKM. CDR3 coding DNA: TGTGCCAGCAGTTCCCACACAGGAACCAAGGAGGGAAACACCATATATTTT. Translating it yields CASSSHTGTKEGNTIYF.

A few counts support this clone. Other nucleotide sequences from this sample produce the same CDR3. This chain links TRBV5-1 with TRBJ2-5; no reliable D call. Germline V gives CDR1 SGHRS, CDR2 YFSETQ. Between the trimmed V and J ends, which lost 0 bases and 2 bases, there was a span of 2 bases. The CDR3 has 12 amino acids. In DNA, the CDR3 is TGCGCCAGCAGCTTGGCACAAGAGACCCAGTACTTC. It translates to CASSLAQETQYF.

The rearrangement uses TRBV7-3 and TRBJ2-1; D call uncertain. There are 17 residues in the CDR3. V gave up 0 bases and J gave up 0 bases, with 12 bases separating them. The germline V gene encodes CDR1 SGHTA and CDR2 FQGTGA. Here the CDR3 reads CASSLTNWTSSYNEQFF. CDR3 DNA sequence: TGTGCCAGCAGCTTAACCAACTGGACGAGCTCCTACAATGAGCAGTTCTTC. Full variable domain (remainder filled in from reference TRBV7-3 and TRBJ2-1): GAGVSQTPSNKVTEKGKYVELRCDPISGHTALYWYRQSLGQGPEFLIYFQGTGAADDSGLPNDRFFAVRPEGSVSTLKIQRTERGDSAVYLCASSLTNWTSSYNEQFFGPGTRLTVL.

The chain joins TRBV4-1 to TRBJ2-5; 11 bases agree with TRBD1. V shed 3 bases and J 4 bases; nucleotides not matched to a gene: 4. Germline CDR1 is MGHRA and CDR2 is YSYEKL. The CDR3 is made up of 15 amino acids. This CDR3 reads CASSHPGQGVETQYF. In DNA form, the CDR3 reads TGCGCCAGCAGCCACCCGGGACAGGGGGTAGAGACCCAGTACTTC.

This rearrangement joins TRBV19 to TRBJ2-1; no firm D call. Germline CDR1 and CDR2: LNHDA and SQIVND (reference sequence). With 1 base removed from V and 6 bases from J, the gap between germline ends came to 13 bases. The CDR3 extends over 15 amino acids. The CDR3 DNA reads as TGTGCCAGTAGTATAGGGGAAGCAGATGGCAATGAGCAGTTCTTC. Translated: CASSIGEADGNEQFF. Full variable domain (missing parts from reference TRBV19 and TRBJ2-1): DGGITQSPKYLFRKEGQNVTLSCEQNLNHDAMYWYRQDPGQGLRLIYYSQIVNDFQKGDIAEGYSVSREKKESFPLTVTSAQKNPTAFYLCASSIGEADGNEQFFGPGTRLTVL.

This chain connects TRBV19 to TRBJ2-7, with D tentatively TRBD1 (5 bases). Germline loops: CDR1 LNHDA, CDR2 SQIVND (reference sequence). V lost 3 bases and J 1 base, leaving 13 bases between the germline ends. The CDR3 length is 15 residues. The CDR3 DNA reads TGTGCCAGTAGTATGTGGGCAGGGCTTTCCTACGAGCAGTACTTC. Protein product: CASSMWAGLSYEQYF. Using reference TRBV19 and TRBJ2-7 for the parts outside the CDR3, the full variable domain is DGGITQSPKYLFRKEGQNVTLSCEQNLNHDAMYWYRQDPGQGLRLIYYSQIVNDFQKGDIAEGYSVSREKKESFPLTVTSAQKNPTAFYLCASSMWAGLSYEQYFGPGTRLTVT.

The chain has TRBV27 and TRBJ2-7, with unresolved D. CDR1 MNHEY and CDR2 SMNVEV come from the germline V gene (reference sequence). Trimming took 0 bases from V and 8 from J, leaving 8 bases between them. The CDR3 is 12 amino acids. CDR3 in DNA: TGTGCCAGCAGTTTATCTAAGGGCCAGCAGTACTTC. This encodes CASSLSKGQQYF.

This rearrangement joins TRBV5-1 to TRBJ2-7; D is uncertain. This CDR3 has 15 residues. The V gene's germline CDR1 is SGHRS and CDR2 YFSETQ. V dropped 0 bases and J dropped 1 base, with 11 bases sitting between them. In nucleotides, the CDR3 is TGCGCCAGCAGCTTGGCCGAGAAAAAGTCCTACGAGCAGTACTTC. Translating gives CASSLAEKKSYEQYF.

The chain employs TRBV7-2 and TRBJ2-1; 9 bases match TRBD2. With V trimmed by 5 bases and J by 3 bases, 14 bases remained unmatched. Looked up from germline, CDR1 is SGHTA and CDR2 is FQGNSA. The CDR3 has 18 residues. The CDR3 DNA reads TGTGCCAGCAGCCCACCGAACTATAGCGGGGGCCTCTACAATGAGCAGTTCTTC. This gives the protein CASSPPNYSGGLYNEQFF.

V usage is TRBV5-1 and J usage is TRBJ2-3; perhaps TRBD2 as D (6 bases). The V gene's germline CDR1 is SGHRS and CDR2 YFSETQ. This CDR3 comprises 16 residues. The V gene lost 2 bases and the J gene lost 4 bases, with 17 bases spanning the gap. CDR3 coding DNA: TGCGCCAGCAGCTTCGGCGAGCGTCAGCGGGCAGATACGCAGTATTTT. This sequence encodes CASSFGERQRADTQYF.

The genes are TRBV6-1 and TRBJ2-1; possibly TRBD1 for D (6 bases). Germline assignment: CDR1 MNHNS and CDR2 SASEGT. The CDR3 runs to 15 residues. V dropped 7 bases and J dropped 8 bases, with 21 bases sitting between them. CDR3 coding DNA: TGTGCCAGCACCCTCAACAGGGTTTCGGTCGATGAGCAGTTCTTC. Translation: CASTLNRVSVDEQFF.

This chain links TRBV19 with TRBJ2-3; 7 positions agree with TRBD1. Germline assignment: CDR1 LNHDA and CDR2 SQIVND (reference sequence). The V segment lost 8 bases and the J segment 0 bases; nucleotides outside the gene matches: 11. The CDR3 length is 16 residues. The CDR3 region is CASRNPGQTSTDTQYF. In DNA, the CDR3 is TGTGCCAGTCGTAATCCGGGACAGACTAGCACAGATACGCAGTATTTT.

A word on this clone: This CDR3 is also generated by other DNA sequences in the sample. The chain uses TRBV4-2 and TRBJ2-7; weak D call: TRBD2 (7 bases). CDR3 length equals 16 residues. Germline V gene sequence: CDR1 LGHNA, CDR2 YNFKEQ. V shed 0 bases and J shed 2 bases, with 14 bases lying between them. For the CDR3, the DNA is TGTGCCAGCAGCCAAGACGGGGGCGGGACTACCTACGAGCAGTACTTC. Translated, it gives CASSQDGGGTTYEQYF.

The gene calls are TRBV5-1 and TRBJ1-5, with D maybe TRBD1 (5 bases). The germline CDR1 and CDR2 sequences are SGHRS and YFSETQ. V lost 0 bases and J lost 8, with 9 bases in between. CDR3 length: 13 amino acids. In nucleotides, the CDR3 is TGCGCCAGCAGCTTGGGCAGGGAAGAGCCCCAGCATTTT. Its protein product is CASSLGREEPQHF.

The rearrangement joins TRBV7-2 to TRBJ2-1, with 9 bases identical to TRBD2. The V gene's germline CDR1 is SGHTA and CDR2 FQGNSA. The CDR3 extends over 16 amino acids. With 1 base clipped from V and 2 bases from J, the junction kept 3 bases outside the gene matches. Here the CDR3 DNA reads TGTGCCAGCAGCTTAGTAGCGGGAGAGACCTACAATGAGCAGTTCTTC. This translates into CASSLVAGETYNEQFF.

This sequence joins TRBV5-1 and TRBJ2-1; 7 positions agree with TRBD1. The CDR3 loop spans 17 amino acids. Unmatched junction bases numbered 10, after V lost 0 bases and J lost 4 bases. The germline V gene has CDR1 SGHRS and CDR2 YFSETQ. This chain's CDR3 is CASSLGPGEGAYNEQFF. CDR3 bases: TGCGCCAGCAGCTTGGGACCTGGAGAGGGGGCGTACAATGAGCAGTTCTTC.

This clone has just one count. J is TRBJ2-2 and V is TRBV5-4; possibly TRBD2 for D (5 bases). Germline assignment: CDR1 SGHNT and CDR2 YYREEE (reference sequence). V gave up 6 bases and J gave up 6 bases, with 15 bases separating them. The CDR3 spans 14 residues. The CDR3 DNA is TGTGCCAGCACCTTTGGAGCGGAACCCGGGGAGCTGTTTTTT. Amino acid sequence: CASTFGAEPGELFF.

This rearrangement joins TRBV30 to TRBJ1-4; TRBD1 matches 9 bases. Per germline, CDR1 GTSNPN and CDR2 SVGIG (reference sequence). J lost 5 bases, V lost 3 bases, and 1 base had no gene match. This CDR3 region has 13 residues. CDR3 bases: TGTGCCTGGAGGGACAGGGGAAATGAAAAACTGTTTTTT. This codes for CAWRDRGNEKLFF.

CDR3 amino acids: CASSDRVLGVAGPFSTDTQYF. The CDR3 DNA is TGTGCCAGCAGTGACCGGGTTCTCGGGGTAGCGGGCCCTTTTAGCACAGATACGCAGTATTTT. The V and J genes are TRBV6-4 and TRBJ2-3, with 7 positions matching TRBD2. J lost 0 bases, V lost 2 bases, and 20 bases had no gene match. The germline V gene encodes CDR1 MRHNA and CDR2 SNTAGT. CDR3 length: 21 residues.

This chain links TRBV10-2 with TRBJ1-5, with D perhaps matching TRBD1 (5 bases). CDR3 length equals 14 residues. CDR1 is WSHSY and CDR2 is SAAADI in the germline V gene. With 7 bases removed from V and 4 bases from J, the gap between germline ends came to 14 bases. The CDR3 DNA sequence: TGCGCCAGCACCTGGGACCTATGGAATCAGCCCCAGCATTTT. It yields the protein CASTWDLWNQPQHF.

This sequence joins TRBV30 and TRBJ2-5; D is possibly TRBD1 or TRBD2 (6 bases each). Germline CDR1 is GTSNPN and CDR2 is SVGIG (reference sequence). This CDR3 is built from 13 residues. Trimming left V 8 bases short and J 5 bases short, with 18 bases between. The CDR3 nucleotides read TGTGCCGGATCAAAGGGGGGCTGGGAGACCCAGTACTTC. Encoded protein: CAGSKGGWETQYF.

The V gene is TRBV5-1, the J gene TRBJ1-1; D unclear. Trimming removed 4 bases at V and 0 bases at J, with 13 bases between. The CDR3 is 15 residues long. Germline V gene lookup returns CDR1 SGHRS and CDR2 YFSETQ. CDR3 nucleotides: TGCGCCAGCAGCCCGGGAAGCGGAATGAACACTGAAGCTTTCTTT. Amino acids: CASSPGSGMNTEAFF.